This TCR beta chain was identified during a study of vaccination and CD4 T cells after COVID-19. Study context: Stimulation used overlapping spike peptides from SARS-CoV-2, HCoV-NL63, HCoV-OC43 and HCoV-229E.

This CDR3 spans 11 amino acids. Germline V CDR1 and CDR2: MNHNS, SASEGT. The V end was cut by 7 bases, the J end by 4 bases, with 7 bases between. This clonotype was picked up a small number of times. Its antigen is not identified. The Oncomine TCR Beta short-read assay sequenced DNA from cultured CD4+ T cells. Using its own MiXCR run on the PCR reads, TCRdb lists one record per CDR3 protein. This sample yields about 15,000 distinct CDR3 sequences, of which approximately 35% are seen a single time; around 33% belongs to the top ten. The treatment was: approximately 9-day PBMC culture with coronavirus spike peptide pools or control peptides (ViraFEST assay).

This TCR derives from a human donor with COVID-19. The material sequenced was cultured CD4+ T cells from blood. The rearrangement links TRBV6-1 to TRBJ1-1, with D uncertain. For the CDR3, the DNA is TGTGCCAGCACCGTAGGCACTGAAGCTTTCTTT. As protein: CASTVGTEAFF.